This T cell receptor (beta chain) emerged from a study of blood T cell repertoires in COVID-19. Study overall: The United States, Italy and Spain supplied acute and convalescent COVID-19 samples. Nucleic acid was either cDNA or gDNA, and it came from T cells, B-cell-depleted T cells, or PBMCs.

Generated by immunoSEQ multiplex PCR, the TCRdb table keeps only in-frame clones and is missing some. Seen here are about 120,000 clones, 85% to 90% observed once, and the top ten hold 0.88%. Source material: peripheral blood. The source is a woman aged 45-59 years with active or convalescent COVID-19.

The CDR3 spells CASSYYGDSEKLFF. CDR3 bases: TGTGCCAGCAGTTACTATGGGGACAGCGAAAAACTGTTTTTT. The chain couples TRBV6-5 to TRBJ1-4; TRBD1 matches 7 bases. This CDR3 is 14 amino acids long. Losses at the gene ends were 1 base for V and 8 bases for J; bases not matched to a gene: 4. Looked up from germline, CDR1 is MNHEY and CDR2 is SVGAGI.